The 17 T cell receptor beta chains presented below share a single source sample, sequenced in a study of Tregs in tolerant kidney transplant recipients. Produced via immunoSEQ multiplex PCR; TCRdb's table is partial and in-frame only. The repertoire holds tens of thousands of clones, with 85% to 90% as singletons. The starting material was CD4+ T cells from blood, obtained before the transplant. The origin of the receptors is a human donor who received a combined kidney and bone marrow transplant.

This chain links TRBV21-1 with TRBJ2-3; TRBD1 is the table's D call, not checked against the DNA. TRBV21-1 is designated a pseudogene. The length of the CDR3 is 17 residues. The CDR3 spells CASSKESTLHNEDTQYF. In DNA form, the CDR3 reads TGTGCCAGCAGCAAAGAAAGTACCCTGCACAACGAAGATACGCAGTATTTT.

The chain is built from TRBV15 and TRBJ2-5, with TRBD2 matching over 11 bases. This CDR3 contains 17 residues. Germline assignment: CDR1 LNHNV and CDR2 YYDKDF (reference sequence). V shed 3 bases, J shed 5 bases, and the junction held 11 bases outside the gene matches. In DNA, the CDR3 is TGTGCCACCAGCAGGGGCCCCGGGACTAGCGGAGGGGAGACCCAGTACTTC. This gives the protein CATSRGPGTSGGETQYF. The full variable domain, with the rest looked up from reference TRBV15 and TRBJ2-5, is DAMVIQNPRYQVTQFGKPVTLSCSQTLNHNVMYWYQQKSSQAPKLLFHYYDKDFNNEADTPDNFQSRRPNTSFCFLDIRSPGLGDTAMYLCATSRGPGTSGGETQYFGPGTRLLVL.

The rearrangement links TRBV7-9 to TRBJ1-4; D perhaps matches TRBD1 (6 bases). The germline V gene encodes CDR1 SEHNR and CDR2 FQNEAQ (reference sequence). CDR3 length equals 14 residues. V lost 5 bases, J lost 5 bases, and 12 bases lay in between. CDR3 nucleotide sequence: TGTGCCAGCAGCAGACCGGGACAAAATGAAAAACTGTTTTTT. This codes for CASSRPGQNEKLFF.

V is TRBV19 and J is TRBJ2-7, with TRBD2 matching over 7 bases. V lost 5 bases to trimming and J lost 4 bases; unmatched junction nucleotides: 5. This CDR3 has 13 amino acids. Germline V gene sequence: CDR1 LNHDA, CDR2 SQIVND (reference sequence). CDR3 bases: TGTGCCAGTAGTTCTAGCGGACCTTACGAGCAGTACTTC. This sequence encodes CASSSSGPYEQYF.

Only one count was recorded for this clone. The chain joins TRBV6-5 to TRBJ2-2; 8 positions agree with TRBD1. The CDR3 is 15 residues long. The V gene end was trimmed by 5 bases and the J gene end by 5 bases; junction bases not matched to a gene: 7. CDR1 and CDR2 (germline): MNHEY, SVGAGI. CDR3 nucleotides: TGTGCCAGCAGTAGGCAGGGGGCATGGACCGGGGAGCTGTTTTTT. This translates into CASSRQGAWTGELFF.

V gene TRBV9 combines with J gene TRBJ2-6; a weak D match, TRBD1 (6 bases). In germline, CDR1 is SGDLS, CDR2 YYNGEE. There are 18 residues in the CDR3. V lost 6 bases and J lost 0, with 19 bases in between. CDR3 protein: CASTRGGVPDSGANVLTF. The CDR3 DNA follows: TGTGCCAGCACCCGAGGGGGAGTGCCGGACTCTGGGGCCAACGTCCTGACTTTC.

V usage is TRBV6-5 and J usage is TRBJ2-2; D is undetermined. This CDR3 is built from 13 residues. Germline CDR1 MNHEY, CDR2 SVGAGI. Trimming removed 5 bases from V and 4 bases from J, with 8 bases in between. CDR3 DNA: TGTGCCAGCAGTCGAGGCGGCACCGGGGAGCTGTTTTTT. Encoded protein: CASSRGGTGELFF.

V is TRBV5-6 and J is TRBJ2-7; a weak D match, TRBD2 (5 bases). In germline, CDR1 is SGHDT, CDR2 YYEEEE. This CDR3 contains 11 residues. Trimming took 3 bases from V and 7 from J, leaving 8 bases between them. This chain's CDR3 is CASSWEREQYF. The CDR3 coding sequence is TGTGCCAGCAGCTGGGAGAGGGAGCAGTACTTC.

The chain is built from TRBV7-3 and TRBJ2-3; D possibly corresponds to TRBD2 (5 bases). The CDR3 has 14 amino acids. V lost 5 bases and J lost 2, with 11 bases in between. The germline CDR1 and CDR2 sequences are SGHTA and FQGTGA. The CDR3 is CASSPGSYTDTQYF. The CDR3 DNA reads TGTGCCAGCAGCCCGGGAAGCTACACAGATACGCAGTATTTT.

The chain recombines TRBV28 with TRBJ2-7, with 10 bases fitting TRBD2. The CDR3 length is 16 residues. CDR1 is MDHEN, CDR2 SYDVKM, per germline. V shed 5 bases, J shed 2 bases, and the junction held 9 bases outside the gene matches. The CDR3 DNA sequence: TGTGCCAGCAGTCCCCCAGCGGGAGGGCCGACCTACGAGCAGTACTTC. Protein sequence: CASSPPAGGPTYEQYF.

The chain combines TRBV28 with TRBJ2-1, with 13 bases matching TRBD2. In germline, CDR1 is MDHEN, CDR2 SYDVKM. This CDR3 comprises 16 residues. J was trimmed by 7 bases and V by 3 bases; bases with no gene match: 6. The CDR3 loop is CASSLGGLAGKNEQFF. In DNA form, the CDR3 reads TGTGCCAGCAGTTTGGGGGGACTAGCGGGAAAAAATGAGCAGTTCTTC.

The V call is TRBV7-9, the J call TRBJ2-2; D is unclear. The CDR3 runs 14 residues. The V end lost 0 bases, the J end lost 4 bases, and 6 bases lay between the germline ends. Germline CDR1 SEHNR, CDR2 FQNEAQ (reference sequence). The CDR3 sequence: CASSLAGPTGELFF. The CDR3 nucleotides are TGTGCCAGCAGCTTAGCGGGCCCCACCGGGGAGCTGTTTTTT. Based on the CDR3 plus reference TRBV7-9 and TRBJ2-2, the full variable domain is DTGVSQNPRHKITKRGQNVTFRCDPISEHNRLYWYRQTLGQGPEFLTYFQNEAQLEKSRLLSDRFSAERPKGSFSTLEIQRTEQGDSAMYLCASSLAGPTGELFFGEGSRLTVL.

The chain employs TRBV30 and TRBJ2-7, with D perhaps matching TRBD2 (5 bases). Germline assignment: CDR1 GTSNPN and CDR2 SVGIG (reference sequence). CDR3 size: 11 residues. V lost 0 bases, J lost 7 bases, and 7 bases lay in between. As DNA, the CDR3 is TGTGCCTGGAGTGTACGGGGAGAGCAGTACTTC. Its protein is CAWSVRGEQYF.

The rearrangement uses TRBV30 and TRBJ2-7; a weak D match, TRBD2 (5 bases). The V and J ends lost 0 bases and 4 bases respectively, with 13 bases between them. This CDR3 has 14 residues. From germline, CDR1 is GTSNPN and CDR2 SVGIG (reference sequence). For the CDR3, the DNA is TGTGCCTGGAGTGTAAGGTATCGAGGGTACGAGCAGTACTTC. It encodes CAWSVRYRGYEQYF.

This clone was picked up one time. V is TRBV19 and J is TRBJ2-3; TRBD1 is a possible D gene (5 bases). CDR1 is LNHDA, CDR2 SQIVND, per germline (reference sequence). This CDR3 region has 14 residues. Trimming took 4 bases from V and 3 from J, leaving 11 bases between them. In DNA, the CDR3 is TGTGCCAGTAGTACCCAACGACAGACAGATACGCAGTATTTT. Translating gives CASSTQRQTDTQYF.

The rearrangement uses TRBV7-6 and TRBJ1-3, with unresolved D. Germline loops: CDR1 SGHVS, CDR2 FNYEAQ. The CDR3 loop spans 16 amino acids. V shed 0 bases and J shed 4 bases, with 13 bases lying between them. CDR3 nucleotide sequence: TGTGCCAGCAGCTTAGCCCCTGCTACCGTAGGAAACACCATATATTTT. It codes for CASSLAPATVGNTIYF.

V is TRBV14 and J is TRBJ1-2; TRBD1 might be the D (6 bases). This CDR3 has 16 residues. CDR1 and CDR2 from the germline V gene are SGHDN and FVKESK. Trimming left V 1 base short and J 8 bases short, with 20 bases between. The CDR3 DNA is TGTGCCAGCAGCCAAGCGATTTCGGGAGGGGGTGGAGGCTACACCTTC. Residues: CASSQAISGGGGGYTF.